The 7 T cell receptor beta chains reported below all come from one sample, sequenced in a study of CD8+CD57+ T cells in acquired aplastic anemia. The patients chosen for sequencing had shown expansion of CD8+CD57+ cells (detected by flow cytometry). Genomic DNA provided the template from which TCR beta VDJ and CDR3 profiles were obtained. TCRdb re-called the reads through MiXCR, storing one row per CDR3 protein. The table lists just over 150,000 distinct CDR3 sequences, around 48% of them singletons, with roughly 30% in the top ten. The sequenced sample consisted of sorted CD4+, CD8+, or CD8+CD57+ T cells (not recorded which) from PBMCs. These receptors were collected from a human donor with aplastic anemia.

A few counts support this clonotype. CDR3 in DNA: TGTGCCAGCAACAGCGTCAGGGAGAGTTCACCCCTCCACTTT. Its translation is CASNSVRESSPLHF. The rearrangement links TRBV2 to TRBJ1-6, with D tentatively TRBD1 (5 bases). This CDR3 comprises 14 residues. V lost 7 bases to trimming and J lost 9 bases, with 16 bases between them. The germline CDR1 and CDR2 sequences are SNHLY and FYNNEI.

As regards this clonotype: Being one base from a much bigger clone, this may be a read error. The CDR3 protein is CASSLDSSEQFF. The CDR3 region has the DNA TGTGCCAGCAGCTTAGATAGTTCTGAGCAGTTCTTC. The J gene is TRBJ2-1, the V gene TRBV7-2; D is ambiguous. V was shortened by 1 base and J by 9 bases, with 7 bases between the two germline ends. The CDR3 consists of 12 residues. The germline V gene encodes CDR1 SGHTA and CDR2 FQGNSA.

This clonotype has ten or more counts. In DNA form, the CDR3 reads TGTGCCAGCAGTTCCTCACCCTACGGGGGAGAGACCCAGTACTTC. Residues: CASSSSPYGGETQYF. This chain links TRBV12-3 or TRBV12-4 with TRBJ2-5; weak D call: TRBD2 (6 bases). V was clipped by 4 bases and J by 4 bases, with 16 bases between them. The CDR3 extends over 15 amino acids.

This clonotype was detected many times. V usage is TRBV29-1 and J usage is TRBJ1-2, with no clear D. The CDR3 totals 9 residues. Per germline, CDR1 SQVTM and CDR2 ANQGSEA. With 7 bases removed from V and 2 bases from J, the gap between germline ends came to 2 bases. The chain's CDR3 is CSENYGYTF. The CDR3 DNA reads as TGCAGCGAGAACTATGGCTACACCTTC.

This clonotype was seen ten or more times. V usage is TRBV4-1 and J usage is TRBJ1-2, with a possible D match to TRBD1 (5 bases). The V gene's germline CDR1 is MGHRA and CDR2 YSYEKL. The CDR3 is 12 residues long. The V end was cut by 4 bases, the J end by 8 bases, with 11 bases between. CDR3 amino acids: CASSPTAGGYTF. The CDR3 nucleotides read TGCGCCAGCAGCCCGACAGCTGGGGGCTACACCTTC.

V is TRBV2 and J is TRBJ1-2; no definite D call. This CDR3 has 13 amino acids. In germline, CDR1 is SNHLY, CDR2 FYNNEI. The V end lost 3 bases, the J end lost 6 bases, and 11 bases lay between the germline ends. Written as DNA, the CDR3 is TGTGCCAGCAGTGAGTTCGTAGCGAATGGCTACACCTTC. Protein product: CASSEFVANGYTF.

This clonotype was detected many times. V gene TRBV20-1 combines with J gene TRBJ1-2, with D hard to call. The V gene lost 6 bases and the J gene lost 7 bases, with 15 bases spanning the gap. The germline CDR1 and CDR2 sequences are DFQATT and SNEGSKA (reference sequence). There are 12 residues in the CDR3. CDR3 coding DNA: TGCAGTGCAAAAGACTCCTCCTTTGGCTACACCTTC. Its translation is CSAKDSSFGYTF.